Included here is one T cell receptor beta chain sequence, with context. As yet, its antigen is unknown. The data were taken from a study of T cell repertoires in cytomegalovirus infection. Overall study: Researchers turned to recently identified HLA-C-restricted CMV epitopes as well as well-studied HLA-B-restricted ones. Matching HLA type, along with CMV infection, was indicated by public TCR beta signatures. Study findings and constraints: Cumulative frequency (of public TCR beta family members) identified carriers of CMV plus the relevant HLA.

MiXCR, applied by TCRdb to the reads, yields one record per CDR3 protein. The sample records around 570,000 distinct CDR3 sequences, around two fifths being singletons. Trimming took off 5 bases at V and 8 bases at J, with 9 bases between the two ends. Germline V gives CDR1 SGHTA, CDR2 FQGNSA. CDR3 size: 11 residues. Sequences were derived from cultured PBMCs, sampled from culture after CMV antigen stimulation. The clonotype comes from a human donor in good health (CMV status not recorded). Some clones in this sample may be carry-over from other donors' samples. This rearrangement joins TRBV7-2 to TRBJ1-1; D is unclear. CDR3 in DNA: TGTGCCAGCAGCCCTTCTCGAGAAGCTTTCTTT. Its translation is CASSPSREAFF.